The following is a TCR beta chain sequence with its context. This specimen comes from a study of control samples from healthy donors and cancer patients. TCRdb's table, derived via immunoSEQ multiplex PCR, lists solely in-frame clones and lacks some. The table records 90,000 or so clones, approximately 84% of them present only once. This CDR3 is 13 amino acids long. Trimming removed 4 bases at V and 7 bases at J, with 10 bases between. Germline lookup yields CDR1 SGHTA and CDR2 FQGTGA. This sequence was found in a man between 65 and 85 years old with lung cancer. The specimen was PBMCs. The V call is TRBV7-3, the J call TRBJ1-4; D gene unclear. The CDR3 protein is CASSSTEGEKLFF. Written as DNA, the CDR3 is TGTGCCAGCAGCTCTACTGAGGGTGAAAAACTGTTTTTT.